A single sample gave rise to the 8 T cell receptor beta chains below, sequenced in a study of T cells expressing NK-cell markers. TCRdb re-called the 5' RACE reads and shows each CDR3 protein once, DNA omitted. The sample totals 550,000 to 600,000 distinct CDR3 sequences. The sequenced material came from blood T cells: a sorted CD56 or NKG2C T cell subset, CD4+ or CD8+ T cells, or bulk PBMC T cells (not recorded which). These receptors all stem from a man in his late teens or twenties in good health.

The chain couples TRBV9 to TRBJ2-3; TCRdb selects TRBD2, and the lack of DNA leaves this call unchecked. The CDR3 runs 17 residues. CDR1 is SGDLS and CDR2 is YYNGEE in the germline V gene. The CDR3 sequence is CASSGRLAGGPPDTQYF.

The V and J genes are TRBV12-3 or TRBV12-4 and TRBJ2-1; TCRdb calls TRBD1, which cannot be checked without DNA. This CDR3 region has 15 residues. The CDR3 region is CASTYTGDSYNEQFF.

CDR3 sequence reads: CASTIGEGFEQYF. The chain has TRBV12-3 or TRBV12-4 and TRBJ2-7; without DNA, the TCRdb call of TRBD2 cannot be checked. The CDR3 extends over 13 amino acids.

The V call is TRBV9, the J call TRBJ2-1; TCRdb picks TRBD2, but there is no DNA to check that call. The length of the CDR3 is 16 residues. Germline V CDR1 and CDR2: SGDLS, YYNGEE. Here the CDR3 reads CASSVVRLAASNEQFF.

The chain recombines TRBV11-2 with TRBJ2-2. Looked up from germline, CDR1 is SGHAT and CDR2 is FQNNGV. This CDR3 has 14 residues. The CDR3 here is CASSSVGGTGELFF.

V and J are TRBV20-1 and TRBJ2-3; TCRdb designates TRBD2, a call that cannot be tested without DNA. CDR1 is DFQATT and CDR2 is SNEGSKA in the germline V gene (reference sequence). The CDR3 length is 16 residues. CDR3 loop: CSAIDYSGSRTDTQYF.

This rearrangement joins TRBV29-1 to TRBJ1-3; the D call from TCRdb, TRBD1, cannot be confirmed without DNA. Per the germline V gene, CDR1 is SQVTM and CDR2 is ANQGSEA. The CDR3 is 15 residues long. The CDR3 spells CSVEVPPGAGNTIYF.

The V and J genes are TRBV12-3 or TRBV12-4 and TRBJ2-4; there is no DNA to check the TCRdb D call of TRBD1. This CDR3 is 14 amino acids long. This CDR3 reads CASSLGQVQNIQYF.